Described below is a single T cell receptor beta chain sequence and its context. During its preparation, the TCRbeta library received unique molecular identifiers. TCRdb re-analysed the PCR reads in MiXCR, keeping a single row per CDR3 protein. The sample carries some 490,000 distinct CDR3 sequences, 9.5% to 15% recorded once. The sample comes from a study of T-cell reconstitution after alpha-beta-depleted transplantation in children. The CDR3 runs 13 residues. V lost 9 bases and J lost 2, with 11 bases in between. Sequenced material: PBMCs from the stem cell graft donor, taken from the stem cell graft. This chain links TRBV12-3 or TRBV12-4 with TRBJ1-3; D unresolved. The receptor's source is a human donor who donated a stem cell graft to a child with combined immunodeficiency. CDR3 DNA sequence: TGTGCCAGTCGGATTTTAGCTGGAAACACCATATATTTT. Its protein is CASRILAGNTIYF.